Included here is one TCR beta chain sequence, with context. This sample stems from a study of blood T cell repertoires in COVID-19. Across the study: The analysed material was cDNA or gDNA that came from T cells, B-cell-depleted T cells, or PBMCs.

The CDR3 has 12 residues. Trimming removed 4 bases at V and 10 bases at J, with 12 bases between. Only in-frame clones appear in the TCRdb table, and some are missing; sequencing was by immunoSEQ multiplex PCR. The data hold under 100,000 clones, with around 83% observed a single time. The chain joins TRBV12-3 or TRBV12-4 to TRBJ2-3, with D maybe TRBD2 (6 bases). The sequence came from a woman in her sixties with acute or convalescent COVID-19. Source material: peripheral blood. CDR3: CASSSGVGPQYF. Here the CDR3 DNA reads TGTGCCAGCAGTTCGGGAGTCGGCCCGCAGTATTTT.